What follows describes a single T cell receptor (beta chain). Sequencing used immunoSEQ multiplex PCR; TCRdb keeps in-frame clones, though not all of them. This repertoire shows tens of thousands of clones, approximately 77% found once; its top ten account for roughly 0.94%. The data were obtained in a study of memory CD4+ T cells and cytomegalovirus serostatus. Per the germline V gene, CDR1 is SGHDN and CDR2 is FVKESK. The V segment lost 1 base and the J segment 4 bases; nucleotides outside the gene matches: 5. This CDR3 has 15 amino acids. The sort gate was single viable CD3+CD4+CD8-CD45RO+ cells for memory CD4+ T cells.

Sequenced: memory CD4+ T cells from blood. This receptor was identified in an adult in good health and CMV-seronegative. V usage is TRBV14 and J usage is TRBJ1-2; TRBD1 matches at 8 bases. The CDR3 nucleotides read TGTGCCAGCAGCCAAGCCGGACAGGGCGGCTATGGCTACACCTTC. It yields the protein CASSQAGQGGYGYTF.